This T cell receptor (beta chain) was captured by sequencing in a study of shared clonotypes between healthy human individuals. This clone showed up just a few times. Distinct nucleotide sequences in the sample also encode this CDR3. Germline CDR1 SGDLS, CDR2 YYNGEE. V lost 0 bases and J lost 4, with 7 bases in between. This CDR3 contains 13 residues. Generated by immunoSEQ multiplex PCR, the TCRdb table keeps only in-frame clones and is missing some. The table shows around 690,000 clones, with 90% occurring only once. The chain has TRBV9 and TRBJ1-1, with a possible D match to TRBD1 (6 bases). Specimen: memory CD8+ T cells from PBMCs. Noted subset: CD45RO+ cells pooled with CCR7-negative TemRA cells. This receptor was identified in a man aged 18 to 29 in good health. Some clones in this sample may be carry-over from other donors' samples. The CDR3 sequence is CASSVEGGTEAFF. Here the CDR3 DNA reads TGTGCCAGCAGCGTAGAGGGGGGCACTGAAGCTTTCTTT.